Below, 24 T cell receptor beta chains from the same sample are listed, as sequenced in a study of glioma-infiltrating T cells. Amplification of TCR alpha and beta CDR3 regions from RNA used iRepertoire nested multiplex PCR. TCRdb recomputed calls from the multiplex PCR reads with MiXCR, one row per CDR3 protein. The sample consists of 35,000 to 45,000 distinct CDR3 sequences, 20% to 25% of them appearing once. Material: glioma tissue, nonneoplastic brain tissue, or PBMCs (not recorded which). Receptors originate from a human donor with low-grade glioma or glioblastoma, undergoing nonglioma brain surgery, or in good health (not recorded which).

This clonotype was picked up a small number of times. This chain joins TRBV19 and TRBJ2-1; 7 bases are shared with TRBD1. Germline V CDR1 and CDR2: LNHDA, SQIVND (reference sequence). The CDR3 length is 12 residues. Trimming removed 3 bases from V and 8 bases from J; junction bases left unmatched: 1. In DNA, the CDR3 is TGTGCCAGTAGTATCACAGGGGATGAGCAGTTCTTC. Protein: CASSITGDEQFF.

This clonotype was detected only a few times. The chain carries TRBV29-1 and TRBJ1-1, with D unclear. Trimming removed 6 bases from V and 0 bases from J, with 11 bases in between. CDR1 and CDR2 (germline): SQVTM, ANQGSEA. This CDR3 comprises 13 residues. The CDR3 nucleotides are TGCAGCGTAACATCCTCGGTGAACACTGAAGCTTTCTTT. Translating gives CSVTSSVNTEAFF.

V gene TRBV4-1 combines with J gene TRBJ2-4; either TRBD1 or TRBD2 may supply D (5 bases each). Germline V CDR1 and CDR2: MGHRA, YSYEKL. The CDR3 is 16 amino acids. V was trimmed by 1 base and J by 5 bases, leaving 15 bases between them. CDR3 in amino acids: CASSQGTGARENIQYF. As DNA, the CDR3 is TGCGCCAGCAGCCAAGGGACCGGGGCTAGAGAAAACATTCAGTACTTC.

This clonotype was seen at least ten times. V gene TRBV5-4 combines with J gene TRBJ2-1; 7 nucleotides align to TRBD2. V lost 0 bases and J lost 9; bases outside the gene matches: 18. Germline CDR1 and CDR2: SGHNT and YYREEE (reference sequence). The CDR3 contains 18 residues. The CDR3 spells CASSLDSFTSGMGPEQFF. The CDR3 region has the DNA TGTGCCAGCAGCTTGGATAGTTTTACGAGCGGGATGGGTCCTGAGCAGTTCTTC.

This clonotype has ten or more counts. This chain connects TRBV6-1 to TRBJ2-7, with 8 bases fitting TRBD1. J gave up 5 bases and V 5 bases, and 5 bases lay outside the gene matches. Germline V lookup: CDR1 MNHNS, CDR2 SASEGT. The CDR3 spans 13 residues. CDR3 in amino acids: CASSLRGRDEQYF. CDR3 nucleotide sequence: TGTGCCAGCAGTCTCAGGGGGCGAGACGAGCAGTACTTC.

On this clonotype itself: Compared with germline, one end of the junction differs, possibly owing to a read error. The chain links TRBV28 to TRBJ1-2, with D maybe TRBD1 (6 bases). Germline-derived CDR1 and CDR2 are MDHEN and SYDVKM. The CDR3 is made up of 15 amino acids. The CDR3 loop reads CASSSAGRGSYGCTF. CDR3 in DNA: TGTGCCAGCAGTTCCGCGGGCAGGGGAAGTTATGGCTGCACCTTC.

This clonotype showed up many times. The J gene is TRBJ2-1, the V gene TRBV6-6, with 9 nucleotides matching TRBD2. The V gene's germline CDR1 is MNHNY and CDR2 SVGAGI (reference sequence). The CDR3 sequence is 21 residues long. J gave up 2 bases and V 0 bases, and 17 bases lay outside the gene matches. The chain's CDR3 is CASSYSLASAGGPQAYNEQFF. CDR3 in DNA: TGTGCCAGCAGTTACTCCCTAGCTAGTGCGGGAGGGCCCCAAGCCTACAATGAGCAGTTCTTC.

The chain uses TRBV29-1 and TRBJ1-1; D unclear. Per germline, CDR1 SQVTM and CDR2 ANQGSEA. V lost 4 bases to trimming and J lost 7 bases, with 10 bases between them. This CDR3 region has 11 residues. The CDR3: CSVVPGLEAFF. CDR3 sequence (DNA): TGCAGCGTTGTCCCGGGTCTTGAAGCTTTCTTT.

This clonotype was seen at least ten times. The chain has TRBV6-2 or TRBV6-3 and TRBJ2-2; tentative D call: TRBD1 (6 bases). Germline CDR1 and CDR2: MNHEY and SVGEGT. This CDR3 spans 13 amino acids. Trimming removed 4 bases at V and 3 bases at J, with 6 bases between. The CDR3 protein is CASSSGDTGELFF. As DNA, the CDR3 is TGTGCCAGCAGTTCAGGGGACACCGGGGAGCTGTTTTTT.

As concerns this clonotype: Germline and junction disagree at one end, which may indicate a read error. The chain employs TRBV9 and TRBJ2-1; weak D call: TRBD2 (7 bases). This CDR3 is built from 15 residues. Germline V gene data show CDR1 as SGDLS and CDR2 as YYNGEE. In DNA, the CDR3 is TGTGCCAGCAGCGGTGGGGGGGCCTCCTACAATAAGCAGTTCTTC. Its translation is CASSGGGASYNKQFF. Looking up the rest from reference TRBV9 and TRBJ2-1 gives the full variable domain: DSGVTQTPKHLITATGQRVTLRCSPRSGDLSVYWYQQSLDQGLQFLIQYYNGEERAKGNILERFSAQQFPDLHSELNLSSLELGDSALYFCASSGGGASYNKQFFGPGTRLTVL.

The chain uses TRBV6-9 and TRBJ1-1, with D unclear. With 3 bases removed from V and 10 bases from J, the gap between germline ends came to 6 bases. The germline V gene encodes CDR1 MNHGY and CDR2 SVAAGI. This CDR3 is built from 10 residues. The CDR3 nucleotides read TGTGCCAGCAGTTACCCCACAGCTTTCTTT. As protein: CASSYPTAFF.

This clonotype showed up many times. CDR3 region: CASSIQRSTDTQYF. CDR3 DNA: TGTGCCAGTAGTATACAGCGGAGCACAGATACGCAGTATTTT. V usage is TRBV19 and J usage is TRBJ2-3; D perhaps matches TRBD2 (5 bases). The CDR3 is 14 amino acids. Germline CDR1 is LNHDA and CDR2 is SQIVND (reference sequence). The V end was cut by 2 bases, the J end by 0 bases, with 6 bases between.

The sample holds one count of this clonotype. The CDR3 nucleotides are TGTGCCTGGAGTGTAGACGAGAACACTGAAGCTTTCTTT. Translated: CAWSVDENTEAFF. The rearrangement links TRBV30 to TRBJ1-1; D remains unclear. Trimming took 0 bases from V and 1 from J, leaving 6 bases between them. The CDR3 extends over 13 amino acids. Per germline, CDR1 GTSNPN and CDR2 SVGIG (reference sequence).

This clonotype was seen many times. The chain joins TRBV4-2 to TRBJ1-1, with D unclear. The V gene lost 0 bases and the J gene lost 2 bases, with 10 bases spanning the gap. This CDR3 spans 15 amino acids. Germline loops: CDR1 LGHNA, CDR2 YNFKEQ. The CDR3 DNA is TGTGCCAGCAGCCAAGAAATCAGACCAAACACTGAAGCTTTCTTT. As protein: CASSQEIRPNTEAFF.

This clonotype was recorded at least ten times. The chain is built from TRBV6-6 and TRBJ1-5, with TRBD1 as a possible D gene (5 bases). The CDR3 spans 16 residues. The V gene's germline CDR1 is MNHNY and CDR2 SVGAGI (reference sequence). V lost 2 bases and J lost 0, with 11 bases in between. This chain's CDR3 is CASSYEDSDSNQPQHF. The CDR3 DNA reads TGTGCCAGCAGTTACGAAGACAGCGATAGCAATCAGCCCCAGCATTTT.

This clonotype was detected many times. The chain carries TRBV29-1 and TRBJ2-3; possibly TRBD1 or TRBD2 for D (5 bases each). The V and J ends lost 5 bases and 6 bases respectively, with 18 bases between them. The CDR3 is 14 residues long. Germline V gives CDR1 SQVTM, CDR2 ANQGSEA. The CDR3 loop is CSVTTGTAQDTQYF. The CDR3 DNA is TGCAGCGTTACCACCGGGACGGCACAGGATACGCAGTATTTT.

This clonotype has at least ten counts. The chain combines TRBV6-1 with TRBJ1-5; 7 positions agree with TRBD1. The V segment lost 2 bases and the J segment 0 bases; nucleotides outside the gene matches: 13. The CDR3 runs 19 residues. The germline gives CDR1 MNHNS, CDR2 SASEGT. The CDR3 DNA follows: TGTGCCAGCAGTGAATTGGAGGGGGCGGGACGTTATAGCAATCAGCCCCAGCATTTT. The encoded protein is CASSELEGAGRYSNQPQHF.

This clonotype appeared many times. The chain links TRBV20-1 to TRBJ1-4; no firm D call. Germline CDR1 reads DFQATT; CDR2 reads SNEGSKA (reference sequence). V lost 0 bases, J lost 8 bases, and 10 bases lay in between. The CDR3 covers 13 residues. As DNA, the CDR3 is TGCAGTGCTAGAGAGGGAATTTACGAAAAACTGTTTTTT. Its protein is CSAREGIYEKLFF.

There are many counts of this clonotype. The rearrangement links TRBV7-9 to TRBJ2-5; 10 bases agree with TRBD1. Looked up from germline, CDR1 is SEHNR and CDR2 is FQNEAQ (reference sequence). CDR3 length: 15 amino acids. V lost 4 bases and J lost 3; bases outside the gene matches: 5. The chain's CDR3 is CASSSGTGVEETQYF. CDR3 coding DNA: TGTGCCAGCAGCTCCGGGACAGGGGTAGAAGAGACCCAGTACTTC.

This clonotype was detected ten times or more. CDR3 nucleotides: TGTGCCAGCAGCCAAGATTTGTGGTACGAGCAGTACGTC. It yields the protein CASSQDLWYEQYV. The chain employs TRBV14 and TRBJ2-7; the D is unclear. The CDR3 is 13 residues long. Germline V gene data show CDR1 as SGHDN and CDR2 as FVKESK. The V end was cut by 0 bases, the J end by 4 bases, with 7 bases between.

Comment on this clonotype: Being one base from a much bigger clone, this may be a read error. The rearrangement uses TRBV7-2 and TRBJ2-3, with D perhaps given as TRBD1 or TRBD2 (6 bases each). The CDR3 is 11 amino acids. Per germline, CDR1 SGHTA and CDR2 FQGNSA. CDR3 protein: CASREGDKQYF. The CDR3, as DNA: TGTGCCAGCAGGGAGGGGGATAAGCAGTATTTT.

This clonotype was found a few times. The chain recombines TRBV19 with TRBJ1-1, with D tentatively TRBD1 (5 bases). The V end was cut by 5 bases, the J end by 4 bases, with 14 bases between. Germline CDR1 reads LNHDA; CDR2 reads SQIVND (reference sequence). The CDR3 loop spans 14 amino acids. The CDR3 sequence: CASSPTGGVTEAFF. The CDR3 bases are TGTGCCAGTAGTCCGACGGGGGGGGTCACTGAAGCTTTCTTT.

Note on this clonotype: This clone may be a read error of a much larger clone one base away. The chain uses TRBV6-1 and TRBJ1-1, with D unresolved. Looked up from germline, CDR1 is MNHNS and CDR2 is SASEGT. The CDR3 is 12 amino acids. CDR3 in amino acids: CASRRLNTETFF. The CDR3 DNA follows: TGTGCCAGCAGGCGGTTGAACACTGAAACTTTCTTT.

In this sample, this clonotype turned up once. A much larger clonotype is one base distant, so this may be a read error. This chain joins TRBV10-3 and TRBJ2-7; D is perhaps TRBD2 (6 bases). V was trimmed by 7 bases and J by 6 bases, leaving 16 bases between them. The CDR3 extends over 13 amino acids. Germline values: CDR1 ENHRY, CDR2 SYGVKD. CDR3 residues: CAINPTGDAEQYV. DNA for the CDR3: TGTGCCATCAATCCAACGGGGGATGCCGAGCAGTACGTC.